Listed below are T cell receptor beta chains from one sample, sequenced in a study of T cell responses to AZD1222 COVID-19 vaccine. Sequencing was performed with immunoSEQ multiplex PCR; in TCRdb, only in-frame clones are kept and a portion is missing. The table lists about 28,000 clones, approximately 78% of them singletons. Sequenced material: peripheral blood, taken on day 0 of AZD1222 vaccination. These receptor sequences come from an adult in good health. Each CDR3 is given with its conserved first and last residue. A D gene is named only where the DNA matches it firmly. Some rows mark clone size as missing; the rest say once, few, many or name a class of expanded clone.

J gene: TRBJ2-5
V gene: TRBV7-4
D gene: -
clone size: -
CDR3 DNA: TGTGCCGGCCAAAGGTCCACTGTTGGTTTAGACAACCGGCAAGAGACCCAGTACTTC
CDR3 protein: CAGQRSTVGLDNRQETQYF

J gene: TRBJ2-1
V gene: TRBV6-6
D gene: TRBD1
clone size: once
CDR3 DNA: TGTGCCAGCAGTCCAGGGGGATACTACAATGAGCAGTTCTTC
CDR3 protein: CASSPGGYYNEQFF

J gene: TRBJ2-1
V gene: TRBV11-3
D gene: TRBD2
clone size: -
CDR3 DNA: TGTGCCAGCAGTCGAGCGGGAGGGCTTAGTGAGCAGTTCTTC
CDR3 protein: CASSRAGGLSEQFF

J gene: TRBJ1-5
V gene: TRBV19
D gene: -
clone size: -
CDR3 DNA: TGTGCCAGTAGTATAGCCGATAGCAATCAGCCCCAGCATTTT
CDR3 protein: CASSIADSNQPQHF

J gene: TRBJ1-1
V gene: TRBV15
D gene: -
clone size: -
CDR3 DNA: TGTGCCACCAGCTTCCCTCGAAGGGGAGGCAACACTGAAGCTTTCTTT
CDR3 protein: CATSFPRRGGNTEAFF

J gene: TRBJ2-3
V gene: TRBV11-3
D gene: -
clone size: -
CDR3 DNA: TGTGCCAGCAGCTTTAACGCGGGACACGCAGATACGCAGTATTTT
CDR3 protein: CASSFNAGHADTQYF

J gene: TRBJ1-1
V gene: TRBV5-1
D gene: TRBD1
clone size: -
CDR3 DNA: TGCGCCAGCAGCTTAACCGGGACAGTGAACACTGAAGCTTTCTTT
CDR3 protein: CASSLTGTVNTEAFF

J gene: TRBJ2-5
V gene: TRBV6-1
D gene: -
clone size: -
CDR3 DNA: TGTGCCAGCGAGTTTTCAGAGACCCAGTACTTC
CDR3 protein: CASEFSETQYF

J gene: TRBJ1-5
V gene: TRBV18
D gene: -
clone size: -
CDR3 DNA: TGTGCCAGCTCACCACGGGGGGTTGGCAATCAGCCCCAGCATTTT
CDR3 protein: CASSPRGVGNQPQHF

J gene: TRBJ1-5
V gene: TRBV12-5
D gene: -
clone size: -
CDR3 DNA: TGTGCTAGTGGCTTGAGGGGGGCAAATCGGGGCAATCAGCCCCAGCATTTT
CDR3 protein: CASGLRGANRGNQPQHF

J gene: TRBJ1-2
V gene: TRBV7-2
D gene: -
clone size: -
CDR3 DNA: TGTGCCGCCGGGACGGACCCTAACTATGGCTACACCTTC
CDR3 protein: CAAGTDPNYGYTF

J gene: TRBJ2-5
V gene: TRBV6-2/TRBV6-3
D gene: TRBD2
clone size: -
CDR3 DNA: TGTGCCAGCAGTTTAACTAGCGGGACAGTAAAAACGGAGACCCAGTACTTC
CDR3 protein: CASSLTSGTVKTETQYF

J gene: TRBJ1-3
V gene: TRBV7-2
D gene: -
clone size: few
CDR3 DNA: TGTGCCAGCAGCCCCTATAAGGGCAGAAACACCATATATTTT
CDR3 protein: CASSPYKGRNTIYF

J gene: TRBJ2-1
V gene: TRBV7-8
D gene: -
clone size: -
CDR3 DNA: TGTGCCAGCAGCTTACAGGGGTACAATGAGCAGTTCTTC
CDR3 protein: CASSLQGYNEQFF

J gene: TRBJ1-2
V gene: TRBV5-1
D gene: TRBD1
clone size: -
CDR3 DNA: TGCGCCAGCAGCTTGGAGACAGGGGATGGCTACACCTTC
CDR3 protein: CASSLETGDGYTF